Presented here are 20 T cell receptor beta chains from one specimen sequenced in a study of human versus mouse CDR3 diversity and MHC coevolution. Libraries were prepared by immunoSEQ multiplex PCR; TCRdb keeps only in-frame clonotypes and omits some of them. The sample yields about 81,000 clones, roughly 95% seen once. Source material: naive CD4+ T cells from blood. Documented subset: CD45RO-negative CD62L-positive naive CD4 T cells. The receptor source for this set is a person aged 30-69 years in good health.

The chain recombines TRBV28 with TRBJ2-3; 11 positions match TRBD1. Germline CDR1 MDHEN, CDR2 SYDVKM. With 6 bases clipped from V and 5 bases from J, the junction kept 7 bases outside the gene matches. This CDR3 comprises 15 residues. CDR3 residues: CASSPPGTGGDTQYF. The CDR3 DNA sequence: TGTGCCAGCAGCCCCCCCGGGACAGGGGGAGATACGCAGTATTTT.

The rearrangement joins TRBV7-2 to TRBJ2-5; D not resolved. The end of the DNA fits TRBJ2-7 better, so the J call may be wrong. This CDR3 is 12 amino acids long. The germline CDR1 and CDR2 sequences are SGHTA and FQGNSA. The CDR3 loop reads CASSLGDYEQYF. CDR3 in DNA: TGTGCCAGCAGCTTAGGGGACTACGAGCAGTACTTC.

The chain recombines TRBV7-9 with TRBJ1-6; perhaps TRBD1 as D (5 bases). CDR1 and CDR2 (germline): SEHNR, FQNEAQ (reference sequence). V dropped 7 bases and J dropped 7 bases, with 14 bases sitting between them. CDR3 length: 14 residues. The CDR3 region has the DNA TGTGCCAGCACCCAGGGCAGAGACAATTCACCCCTCCACTTT. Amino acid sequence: CASTQGRDNSPLHF. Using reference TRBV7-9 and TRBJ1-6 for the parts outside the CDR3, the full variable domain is DTGVSQNPRHKITKRGQNVTFRCDPISEHNRLYWYRQTLGQGPEFLTYFQNEAQLEKSRLLSDRFSAERPKGSFSTLEIQRTEQGDSAMYLCASTQGRDNSPLHFGNGTRLTVT.

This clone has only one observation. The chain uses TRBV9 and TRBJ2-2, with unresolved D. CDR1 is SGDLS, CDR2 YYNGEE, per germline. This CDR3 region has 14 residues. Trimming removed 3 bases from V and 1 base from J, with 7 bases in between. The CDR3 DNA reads TGTGCCAGCAGCGCTAGGATGAACACCGGGGAGCTGTTTTTT. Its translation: CASSARMNTGELFF.

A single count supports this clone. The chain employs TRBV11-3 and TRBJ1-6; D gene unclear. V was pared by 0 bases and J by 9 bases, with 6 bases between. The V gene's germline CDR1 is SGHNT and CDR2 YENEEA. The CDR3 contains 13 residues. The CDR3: CASSLDLFSPLHF. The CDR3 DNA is TGTGCCAGCAGCTTAGATCTGTTTTCACCCCTCCACTTT.

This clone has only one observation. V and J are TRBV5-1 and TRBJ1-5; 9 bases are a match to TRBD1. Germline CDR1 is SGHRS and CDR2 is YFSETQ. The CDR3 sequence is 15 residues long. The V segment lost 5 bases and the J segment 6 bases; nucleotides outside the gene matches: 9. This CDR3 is CASRRGTGSIQPQHF. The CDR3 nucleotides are TGCGCCAGCAGACGCGGGACAGGGTCGATTCAGCCCCAGCATTTT.

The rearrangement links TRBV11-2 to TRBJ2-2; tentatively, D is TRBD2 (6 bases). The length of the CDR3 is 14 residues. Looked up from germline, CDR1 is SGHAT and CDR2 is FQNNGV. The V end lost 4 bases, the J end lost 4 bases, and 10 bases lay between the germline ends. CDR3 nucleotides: TGTGCCAGCAGCTCAGGACTATTCACCGGGGAGCTGTTTTTT. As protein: CASSSGLFTGELFF.

CDR3 nucleotide sequence: TGTGCCAGCACTGAGGGATTCACTGAAGCTTTCTTT. Amino acid sequence: CASTEGFTEAFF. The gene calls are TRBV6-5 and TRBJ1-1; no reliable D call. Per germline, CDR1 MNHEY and CDR2 SVGAGI. The CDR3 covers 12 residues. V lost 7 bases and J 4 bases, leaving 10 bases between the germline ends.

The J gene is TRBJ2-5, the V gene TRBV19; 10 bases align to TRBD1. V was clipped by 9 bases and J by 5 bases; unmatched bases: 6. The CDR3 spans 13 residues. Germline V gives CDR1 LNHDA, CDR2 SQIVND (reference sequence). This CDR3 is CASRDRGGETQYF. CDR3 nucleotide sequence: TGTGCCAGCCGGGACAGGGGTGGTGAGACCCAGTACTTC. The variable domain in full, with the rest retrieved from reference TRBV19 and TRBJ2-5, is DGGITQSPKYLFRKEGQNVTLSCEQNLNHDAMYWYRQDPGQGLRLIYYSQIVNDFQKGDIAEGYSVSREKKESFPLTVTSAQKNPTAFYLCASRDRGGETQYFGPGTRLLVL.

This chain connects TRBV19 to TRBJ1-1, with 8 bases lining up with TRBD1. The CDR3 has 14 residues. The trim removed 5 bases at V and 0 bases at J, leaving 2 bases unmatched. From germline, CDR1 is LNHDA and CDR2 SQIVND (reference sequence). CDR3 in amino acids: CASSVTGVNTEAFF. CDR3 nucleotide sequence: TGTGCCAGTAGTGTGACAGGGGTGAACACTGAAGCTTTCTTT.

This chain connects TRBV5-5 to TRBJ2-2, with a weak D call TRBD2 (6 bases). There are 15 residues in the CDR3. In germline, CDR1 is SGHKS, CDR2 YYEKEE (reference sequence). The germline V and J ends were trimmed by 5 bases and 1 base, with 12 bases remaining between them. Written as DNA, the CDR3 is TGTGCCAGCAGACCGGGACTCCTGAACACCGGGGAGCTGTTTTTT. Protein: CASRPGLLNTGELFF.

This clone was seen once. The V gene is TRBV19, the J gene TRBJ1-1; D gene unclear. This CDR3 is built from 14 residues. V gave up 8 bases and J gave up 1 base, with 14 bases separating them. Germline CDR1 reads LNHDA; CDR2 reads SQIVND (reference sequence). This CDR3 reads CASGIIGGNTEAFF. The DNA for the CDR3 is TGTGCCAGTGGGATTATCGGAGGGAACACTGAAGCTTTCTTT.

The CDR3 loop reads CASNLRSSYNSPLHF. The CDR3 nucleotides read TGTGCCAGTAACTTACGGAGCTCCTATAATTCACCCCTCCACTTT. J is TRBJ1-6 and V is TRBV19; D remains unclear. Trimming removed 7 bases at V and 0 bases at J, with 10 bases between. Germline V CDR1 and CDR2: LNHDA, SQIVND (reference sequence). The CDR3 is 15 amino acids. The variable domain in full, with the rest retrieved from reference TRBV19 and TRBJ1-6, is DGGITQSPKYLFRKEGQNVTLSCEQNLNHDAMYWYRQDPGQGLRLIYYSQIVNDFQKGDIAEGYSVSREKKESFPLTVTSAQKNPTAFYLCASNLRSSYNSPLHFGNGTRLTVT.

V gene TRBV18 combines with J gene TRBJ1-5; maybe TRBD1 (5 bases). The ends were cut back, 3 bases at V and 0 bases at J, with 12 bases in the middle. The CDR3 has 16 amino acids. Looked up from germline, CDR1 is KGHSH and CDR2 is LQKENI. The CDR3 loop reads CASSPRAGNSNQPQHF. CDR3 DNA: TGTGCCAGCTCACCCCGAGCAGGGAATAGCAATCAGCCCCAGCATTTT.

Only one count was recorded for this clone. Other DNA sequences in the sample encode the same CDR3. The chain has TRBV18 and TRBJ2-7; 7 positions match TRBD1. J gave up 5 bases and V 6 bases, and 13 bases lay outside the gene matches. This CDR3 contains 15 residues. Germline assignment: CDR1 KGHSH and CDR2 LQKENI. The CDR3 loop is CASSPAGTAFHEQYF. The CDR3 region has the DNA TGTGCCAGCTCCCCCGCCGGGACAGCATTCCACGAGCAGTACTTC.

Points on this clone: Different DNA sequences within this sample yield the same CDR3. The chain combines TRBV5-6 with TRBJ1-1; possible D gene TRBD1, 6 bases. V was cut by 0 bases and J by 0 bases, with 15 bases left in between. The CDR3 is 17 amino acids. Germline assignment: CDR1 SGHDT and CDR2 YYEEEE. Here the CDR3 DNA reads TGTGCCAGCAGCTTGGCCATGACAGGCATAATGAACACTGAAGCTTTCTTT. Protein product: CASSLAMTGIMNTEAFF.

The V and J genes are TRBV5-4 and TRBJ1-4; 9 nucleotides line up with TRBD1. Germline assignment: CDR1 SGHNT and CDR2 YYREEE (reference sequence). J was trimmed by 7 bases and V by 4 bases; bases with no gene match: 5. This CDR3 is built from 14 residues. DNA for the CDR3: TGTGCCAGCAGCGCGGGACAGGGACTTGAAAAACTGTTTTTT. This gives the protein CASSAGQGLEKLFF.

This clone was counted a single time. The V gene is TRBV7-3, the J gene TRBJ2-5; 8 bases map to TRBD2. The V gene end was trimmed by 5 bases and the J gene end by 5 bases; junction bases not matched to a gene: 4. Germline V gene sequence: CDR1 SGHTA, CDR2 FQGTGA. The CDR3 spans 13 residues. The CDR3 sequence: CASSRGLVETQYF. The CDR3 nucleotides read TGTGCCAGCAGCCGGGGACTAGTCGAGACCCAGTACTTC.

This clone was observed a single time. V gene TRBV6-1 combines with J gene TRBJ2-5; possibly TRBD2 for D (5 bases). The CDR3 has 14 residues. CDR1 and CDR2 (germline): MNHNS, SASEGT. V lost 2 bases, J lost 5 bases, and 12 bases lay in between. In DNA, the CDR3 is TGTGCCAGCAGTGAACCCGGACTCGGGGAGACCCAGTACTTC. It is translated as CASSEPGLGETQYF.

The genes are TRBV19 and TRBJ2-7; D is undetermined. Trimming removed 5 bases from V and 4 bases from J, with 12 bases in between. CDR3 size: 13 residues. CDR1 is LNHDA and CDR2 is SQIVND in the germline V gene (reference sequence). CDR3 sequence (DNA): TGTGCCAGTAGTCCAAGTACCGCGTACGAGCAGTACTTC. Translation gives CASSPSTAYEQYF.